These T cell receptor beta chains were read from a single sample in a study of cytomegalovirus exposure and HLA in healthy donors. The protocol was immunoSEQ multiplex PCR, while the TCRdb copy is restricted to in-frame clones and leaves out a portion. The sample yields more than 95,000 clones, more than 95% seen once. What was sequenced was PBMCs. These receptors were collected from a man aged 18 to 30 in good health and CMV-seronegative. Both conserved end residues are part of each CDR3. A D gene is named only where the DNA matches it firmly.

J: TRBJ1-3
V: TRBV6-5
D: .
length: 14
CDR3: CASSYDRAGNTIYF
DNA: TGTGCCAGCAGTTATGACAGAGCTGGAAACACCATATATTTT

J: TRBJ2-7
V: TRBV28
D: TRBD1
length: 18
CDR3: CASSLPRRTGLSSYEQYF
DNA: TGTGCCAGCAGTCTACCCCGCCGGACAGGTCTGAGCTCCTACGAGCAGTACTTC

J: TRBJ2-5
V: TRBV4-3
D: .
length: 16
CDR3: CASSQEVVGRSSTQYF
DNA: TGCGCCAGCAGCCAAGAAGTAGTGGGGAGGTCCTCCACCCAGTACTTC

J: TRBJ2-1
V: TRBV7-2
D: .
length: 15
CDR3: CASSLTGLSYNEQFF
DNA: TGTGCCAGCAGCTTAACCGGGTTATCCTACAATGAGCAGTTCTTC

J: TRBJ1-5
V: TRBV7-2
D: TRBD1
length: 17
CDR3: CASSSGGHRLRGQPQHF
DNA: TGTGCCAGCAGCTCAGGGGGCCACAGATTAAGGGGTCAGCCCCAGCATTTT

J: TRBJ2-1
V: TRBV5-1
D: TRBD2
length: 13
CDR3: CASSLASGGEQFF
DNA: TGCGCCAGCAGCTTGGCTTCGGGGGGTGAGCAGTTCTTC

J: TRBJ2-2
V: TRBV7-8
D: TRBD2
length: 15
CDR3: CASSSTSGKAGELFF
DNA: TGTGCCAGCAGCTCGACTAGCGGGAAGGCCGGGGAGCTGTTTTTT

J: TRBJ1-2
V: TRBV5-5
D: .
length: 13
CDR3: CASSLGANYGYTF
DNA: TGTGCCAGCAGCTTGGGGGCCAACTATGGCTACACCTTC

J: TRBJ1-2
V: TRBV19
D: .
length: 14
CDR3: CASSMPGVHYGYTF
DNA: TGTGCCAGTAGTATGCCAGGGGTGCACTATGGCTACACCTTC

J: TRBJ2-1
V: TRBV9
D: .
length: 13
CDR3: CASSVVLRGEQFF
DNA: TGTGCCAGCAGCGTAGTCCTAAGAGGTGAGCAGTTCTTC

J: TRBJ1-2
V: TRBV7-2
D: .
length: 13
CDR3: CASSSGRDYGYTF
DNA: TGTGCCAGCAGCTCGGGAAGGGACTATGGCTACACCTTC

J: TRBJ1-2
V: TRBV9
D: .
length: 12
CDR3: CASSKLNYGYTF
DNA: TGTGCCAGCAGCAAGCTTAACTATGGCTACACCTTC

J: TRBJ2-1
V: TRBV7-9
D: TRBD2
length: 16
CDR3: CASSFLAERSYNEQFF
DNA: TGTGCCAGCAGCTTCCTAGCGGAGCGCTCCTACAATGAGCAGTTCTTC

J: TRBJ1-1
V: TRBV30
D: .
length: 13
CDR3: CAWRGHPNTEAFF
DNA: TGTGCCTGGAGGGGACACCCGAACACTGAAGCTTTCTTT

J: TRBJ2-3
V: TRBV29-1
D: .
length: 13
CDR3: CSVDGGIPDTQYF
DNA: TGCAGCGTTGACGGGGGAATCCCAGATACGCAGTATTTT

J: TRBJ2-2
V: TRBV9
D: TRBD1
length: 13
CDR3: CASSETGAGELFF
DNA: TGTGCCAGCAGCGAGACAGGGGCCGGGGAGCTGTTTTTT

J: TRBJ1-1
V: TRBV15
D: TRBD1
length: 16
CDR3: CATSRIPGQGVTEAFF
DNA: TGTGCCACCAGCAGGATTCCGGGACAGGGCGTCACTGAAGCTTTCTTT

J: TRBJ1-3
V: TRBV7-3
D: .
length: 15
CDR3: CASSKRRGEGNTIYF
DNA: TGTGCCAGCAGCAAGCGACGGGGAGAAGGAAACACCATATATTTT

J: TRBJ2-2
V: TRBV9
D: .
length: 15
CDR3: CASSVGLANTGELFF
DNA: TGTGCCAGCAGCGTGGGGCTAGCGAACACCGGGGAGCTGTTTTTT

J: TRBJ2-1
V: TRBV7-9
D: TRBD2
length: 16
CDR3: CASSLRLAGMNNEQFF
DNA: TGTGCCAGCAGCTTAAGGCTAGCGGGAATGAACAATGAGCAGTTCTTC